This T cell receptor beta chain was profiled in a study of T cells in women clearing cervical HPV infection. Study background: Blood came at first lesion visit for cases, post-clearance for controls.

Study results and caveats: Cases carried less TRBV6-7 than controls: approximately 0.1% versus 0.16%. CIN3+ cases had significantly higher TCR richness than controls; evenness did not differ.

As regards this clone: Its cognate antigen is unknown. The sequenced fragment ends 3 residues before the CDR3 boundary, so the rest is inferred from the germline J gene.

Produced via immunoSEQ multiplex PCR; TCRdb's table is partial and in-frame only. Here the sample table reports approximately 22,000 clones. The CDR3 totals 11 residues. From germline, CDR1 is SNHLY and CDR2 FYNNEI. The sequenced sample was blood buffy coat. The V call is TRBV2, the J call TRBJ1-1; TRBD1 is a possible D gene (6 bases). The receptor was derived from a woman aged 18 to 75 with a cervical HPV16 infection that either progressed to CIN3+ or cleared (not recorded which). The CDR3 sequence is CASSRGGGAFF. Partial CDR3 DNA: TGTGCCAGCAGCCGAGGGGGGGGA.